This TCR beta chain was identified in a study of T cells in Graves' hyperthyroidism and ophthalmopathy. This clonotype was found many times. Antigen unknown. Study conclusions and caveats: Ophthalmopathy prediction by the model preceded onset by a median roughly 6 months. Separating ophthalmopathy from stable hyperthyroidism was achieved by a 13 V-J model.

Patients aged 18 to 65 had newly diagnosed hyperthyroidism that had lasted under 2 months. The CDR3 has 16 amino acids. Germline V gene lookup returns CDR1 SGHRS and CDR2 YFSETQ. With 4 bases clipped from V and 1 base from J, the junction kept 5 bases outside the gene matches. Amplification yielded TCR beta CDR3 regions, with RNA transcripts as the source. During a first-round RT-PCR of the TCR CDR3, the HTBI primer set was used. TCRdb recomputed calls from the multiplex PCR reads with MiXCR, one row per CDR3 protein. Here the sample spans more than 150,000 distinct CDR3 sequences, approximately 15% being singletons.

The specimen sequenced was blood. The chain links TRBV5-1 to TRBJ2-2; the match to TRBD1 covers 9 bases. This TCR derives from a woman aged 45 to 65 with Graves' hyperthyroidism. The CDR3 loop is CASSPPGQGNTGELFF. The CDR3 DNA sequence: TGCGCCAGCAGCCCGCCGGGACAGGGGAACACCGGGGAGCTGTTTTTT.